One sample yielded the 21 T cell receptor beta chains listed below, sequenced in a study of post-analysis software for immune sequencing data. Unique molecular identifiers had been added to the TCR beta cDNA libraries. One entry per CDR3 protein, called by TCRdb with MiXCR from the PCR reads. The sample yields fewer than 700,000 distinct CDR3 sequences, roughly 45% seen once. Study results and limitations: Five TRBV segments were more frequent in patients than controls; TRBV5-6, TRBV5-1 and TRBV20-1 belonged to this group.

Their antigens remain unidentified. Sequencing was carried out using blood. These receptor sequences come from a girl aged 5 to 17 with multiple sclerosis.

The gene calls are TRBV12-3 or TRBV12-4 and TRBJ2-3; the match to TRBD2 covers 7 bases. The CDR3 sequence is 17 residues long. The V and J ends lost 1 base and 1 base, in that order; junction bases with no gene match: 8. In DNA, the CDR3 is TGTGCCAGCAGTTTAGGCGGGGGTGTCCCCCGCACAGATACGCAGTATTTT. Translated: CASSLGGGVPRTDTQYF.

This clonotype was recorded a few times. This chain connects TRBV4-1 to TRBJ2-1; D is perhaps TRBD2 (6 bases). CDR1 and CDR2 (germline): MGHRA, YSYEKL. This CDR3 has 15 residues. Trimming removed 4 bases from V and 0 bases from J, with 10 bases in between. DNA for the CDR3: TGCGCCAGCAGCCTCCGACTAGTCTCCTACAATGAGCAGTTCTTC. It codes for CASSLRLVSYNEQFF.

This clonotype was detected only a few times. The CDR3: CASSHKGDTEAFF. In DNA, the CDR3 is TGTGCCAGCAGCCACAAGGGAGATACTGAAGCTTTCTTT. V usage is TRBV4-2 and J usage is TRBJ1-1, with D unresolved. Germline-derived CDR1 and CDR2 are LGHNA and YNFKEQ. The CDR3 runs 13 residues. With 3 bases removed from V and 5 bases from J, the gap between germline ends came to 10 bases.

This clonotype was picked up a small number of times. V and J are TRBV6-5 and TRBJ1-2, with D maybe TRBD1 (6 bases). Trimming cost V 5 bases and J 4 bases, with 14 bases left between them. CDR1 is MNHEY, CDR2 SVGAGI, per germline. This CDR3 is 14 amino acids long. This CDR3 reads CASSIRQALYGYTF. The CDR3 bases are TGTGCCAGCAGTATCCGACAGGCTCTCTATGGCTACACCTTC.

This chain links TRBV29-1 with TRBJ2-5, with D possibly being TRBD2 (5 bases). The CDR3 contains 13 residues. Germline V gene sequence: CDR1 SQVTM, CDR2 ANQGSEA. V was cut by 8 bases and J by 5 bases, with 18 bases left in between. This CDR3 is CSFFLPPGETQYF. The CDR3 bases are TGCAGCTTTTTTTTACCCCCGGGGGAGACCCAGTACTTC.

This chain uses TRBV5-1 with TRBJ2-3; a possible D gene is TRBD1 (6 bases). The CDR3 is 17 amino acids. Germline assignment: CDR1 SGHRS and CDR2 YFSETQ. With 0 bases removed from V and 0 bases from J, the gap between germline ends came to 14 bases. The DNA of the CDR3 is TGCGCCAGCAGCTTGGCCCCCAGGGGCCCCAGCACAGATACGCAGTATTTT. It codes for CASSLAPRGPSTDTQYF.

V gene TRBV6-2 or TRBV6-3 combines with J gene TRBJ1-1, with a weak D call TRBD1 (6 bases). The V gene lost 8 bases and the J gene lost 4 bases, with 23 bases spanning the gap. Germline-derived CDR1 and CDR2 are MNHEY and SVGEGT. This CDR3 has 16 amino acids. The CDR3, as DNA: TGTGCCAGCCCCAGCGGGGGGCTACCGGAGGGCACTGAAGCTTTCTTT. It translates to CASPSGGLPEGTEAFF.

The chain has TRBV12-3 or TRBV12-4 and TRBJ2-4, with D perhaps TRBD2 (6 bases). Trimming left V 7 bases short and J 8 bases short, with 18 bases between. The CDR3 has 14 residues. The CDR3 nucleotides read TGTGCCAGCACTGGACCGGGGGACCAAGACATTCAGTACTTC. Translated, it gives CASTGPGDQDIQYF.

This clonotype has a count of ten or more. The CDR3 DNA reads as TGTGCCAGCCTAGTAGCGGATACGCAGTATTTT. Amino acid sequence: CASLVADTQYF. The chain couples TRBV28 to TRBJ2-3, with a tentative D call TRBD2 (5 bases). This CDR3 region has 11 residues. V lost 8 bases and J lost 6, with 9 bases in between. CDR1 MDHEN and CDR2 SYDVKM come from the germline V gene. Looking up the rest from reference TRBV28 and TRBJ2-3 gives the full variable domain: DVKVTQSSRYLVKRTGEKVFLECVQDMDHENMFWYRQDPGLGLRLIYFSYDVKMKEKGDIPEGYSVSREKKERFSLILESASTNQTSMYLCASLVADTQYFGPGTRLTVL.

The chain combines TRBV20-1 with TRBJ2-1, with D perhaps TRBD2 (6 bases). The V end was cut by 6 bases, the J end by 7 bases, with 22 bases between. CDR1 is DFQATT and CDR2 is SNEGSKA in the germline V gene (reference sequence). This CDR3 region has 15 residues. CDR3 bases: TGCAGTGCCCGAGTTCCGGACTATGCTCGGAATGAGCAGTTCTTC. It yields the protein CSARVPDYARNEQFF.

This chain links TRBV7-6 with TRBJ1-1; D is ambiguous. V gave up 1 base and J gave up 0 bases, with 9 bases separating them. The length of the CDR3 is 15 residues. From germline, CDR1 is SGHVS and CDR2 FNYEAQ. The CDR3 nucleotides are TGTGCCAGCAGCTTAGAGCCAGGCTTGAACACTGAAGCTTTCTTT. Translation gives CASSLEPGLNTEAFF.

J is TRBJ1-1 and V is TRBV5-1; 9 nucleotides line up with TRBD1. The V segment lost 0 bases and the J segment 6 bases; nucleotides outside the gene matches: 6. This CDR3 spans 15 amino acids. Germline assignment: CDR1 SGHRS and CDR2 YFSETQ. CDR3 amino acids: CASSLGWTGDAEAFF. As DNA, the CDR3 is TGCGCCAGCAGCTTGGGCTGGACAGGGGACGCTGAAGCTTTCTTT.

There are a few counts of this clonotype. This chain joins TRBV5-5 and TRBJ1-1; 7 bases line up with TRBD1. V shed 4 bases and J 4 bases; nucleotides not matched to a gene: 10. The CDR3 contains 15 residues. Germline V gives CDR1 SGHKS, CDR2 YYEKEE (reference sequence). The CDR3 loop reads CASSPFGQVGTEAFF. The CDR3 DNA follows: TGTGCCAGCAGCCCGTTCGGACAGGTGGGCACTGAAGCTTTCTTT.

This clonotype was picked up many times. The chain links TRBV11-3 to TRBJ2-1; 11 bases are shared with TRBD2. This CDR3 region has 18 residues. Germline V lookup: CDR1 SGHNT, CDR2 YENEEA. Trimming cost V 1 base and J 6 bases; bases outside gene matches: 11. CDR3 protein: CASSLAYGLAGRSNEQFF. Here the CDR3 DNA reads TGTGCCAGCAGCTTAGCGTATGGACTAGCGGGTCGGAGCAATGAGCAGTTCTTC.

This clonotype was detected only a few times. The chain joins TRBV6-5 to TRBJ2-7; TRBD2 aligns across 11 bases. The length of the CDR3 is 15 residues. The V and J ends lost 5 bases and 4 bases, in that order; junction bases with no gene match: 7. Germline V CDR1 and CDR2: MNHEY, SVGAGI. CDR3 nucleotides: TGTGCCAGCAGTCCGCTGGGGACTAGCGGTTACGAGCAGTACTTC. Its protein is CASSPLGTSGYEQYF.

This rearrangement joins TRBV6-1 to TRBJ1-5, with D unclear. The ends were cut back, 2 bases at V and 15 bases at J, with 14 bases in the middle. This CDR3 contains 12 residues. Germline V gives CDR1 MNHNS, CDR2 SASEGT. The CDR3 DNA is TGTGCCAGCAGTGAACCTTCGAGTCTCAGGCATTTT. It specifies CASSEPSSLRHF.

This chain uses TRBV7-2 with TRBJ2-7, with 7 bases identical to TRBD1. CDR1 and CDR2 (germline): SGHTA, FQGNSA. Unmatched junction bases numbered 7, after V lost 5 bases and J lost 0 bases. This CDR3 contains 15 residues. In nucleotides, the CDR3 is TGTGCCAGCAGCCCCGGGACAGCCAACTCCTACGAGCAGTACTTC. Protein sequence: CASSPGTANSYEQYF.

This clonotype appeared many times. The chain links TRBV29-1 to TRBJ2-5, with 7 bases matching TRBD1. V shed 6 bases and J 5 bases; nucleotides not matched to a gene: 18. CDR1 is SQVTM and CDR2 is ANQGSEA in the germline V gene. There are 16 residues in the CDR3. CDR3 nucleotide sequence: TGCAGCGTCGGACCCTCGGGACGAGGGGGCTACGAGACCCAGTACTTC. Amino acid sequence: CSVGPSGRGGYETQYF.

This clonotype was found a few times. The chain joins TRBV3-1 to TRBJ2-7; 9 bases map to TRBD1. Germline values: CDR1 LGHDT, CDR2 YNNKEL (reference sequence). CDR3 length equals 14 residues. V lost 5 bases, J lost 5 bases, and 7 bases stayed unmatched. The CDR3 reads CASSGRDRVDEQYF. In DNA, the CDR3 is TGTGCCAGCAGCGGCCGGGACAGGGTTGACGAGCAGTACTTC.

The chain carries TRBV7-2 and TRBJ2-5; TRBD2 agrees at 7 bases. The length of the CDR3 is 16 residues. In germline, CDR1 is SGHTA, CDR2 FQGNSA. Trimming removed 2 bases from V and 1 base from J; junction bases left unmatched: 7. CDR3 in DNA: TGTGCCAGCAGCTTAACCCCAGCGGGATCCCAAGAGACCCAGTACTTC. This encodes CASSLTPAGSQETQYF.

This clonotype was detected a few times. V gene TRBV6-6 combines with J gene TRBJ2-3; 13 bases align to TRBD2. Unmatched junction bases numbered 3, after V lost 3 bases and J lost 3 bases. The CDR3 spans 16 residues. Germline lookup yields CDR1 MNHNY and CDR2 SVGAGI (reference sequence). The CDR3 DNA reads as TGTGCCAGCAGTTATGGGACTAGCGGGGCTACAGATACGCAGTATTTT. Protein: CASSYGTSGATDTQYF.